This TCR beta chain came from a study of Ad26.COV2.S vaccination and SARS-CoV-2 variants. Sequenced by immunoSEQ multiplex PCR; TCRdb stores in-frame clones only, minus some. This sample has approximately 400,000 clones, with roughly 80% found just once. Indicated treatment: roughly 19 received Ad26.COV2.S at low or high dose, single or two shots; 5 received placebo; per-sample allocation not given. It was on day 63 after the first vaccine or placebo injection that samples were taken. The receptor was derived from a person between 18 and 60 years old who received the Ad26.COV2.S COVID-19 vaccine or a placebo. Material: peripheral blood, obtained in a trial of Ad26.COV2.S vaccine versus placebo.

DNA of the CDR3: TGTGCCAGCAGCTTACTCGGGGACAGTTTCAACTCTGGGGCCAACGTCCTGACTTTC. Residues: CASSLLGDSFNSGANVLTF. The chain links TRBV7-3 to TRBJ2-6; TRBD1 aligns across 7 bases. V was clipped by 2 bases and J by 0 bases; unmatched bases: 10. The V gene's germline CDR1 is SGHTA and CDR2 FQGTGA. The CDR3 covers 19 residues.